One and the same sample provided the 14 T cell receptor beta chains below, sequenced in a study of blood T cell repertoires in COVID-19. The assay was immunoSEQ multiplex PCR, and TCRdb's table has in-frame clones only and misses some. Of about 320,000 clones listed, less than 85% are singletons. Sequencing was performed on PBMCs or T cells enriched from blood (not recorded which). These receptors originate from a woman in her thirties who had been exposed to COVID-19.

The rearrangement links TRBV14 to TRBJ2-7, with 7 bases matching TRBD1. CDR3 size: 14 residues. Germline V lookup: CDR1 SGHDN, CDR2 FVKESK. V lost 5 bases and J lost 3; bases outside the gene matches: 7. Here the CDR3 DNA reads TGTGCCAGCAGCGAAGGGGGCCGGCTCTACGAGCAGTACTTC. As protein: CASSEGGRLYEQYF.

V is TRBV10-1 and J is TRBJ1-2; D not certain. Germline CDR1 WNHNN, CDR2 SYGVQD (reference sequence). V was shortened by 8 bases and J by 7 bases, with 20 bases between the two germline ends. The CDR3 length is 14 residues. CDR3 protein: CASPRAKFLVGYTF. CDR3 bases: TGCGCCAGCCCGCGGGCCAAGTTCCTCGTTGGCTACACCTTC.

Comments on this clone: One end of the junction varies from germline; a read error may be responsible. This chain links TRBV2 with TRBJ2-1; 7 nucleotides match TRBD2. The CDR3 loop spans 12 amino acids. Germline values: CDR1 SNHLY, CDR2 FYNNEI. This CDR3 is CASSSSGPEGIF. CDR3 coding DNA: TGTGCCAGCAGTTCTAGCGGTCCCGAGGGGATCTTC.

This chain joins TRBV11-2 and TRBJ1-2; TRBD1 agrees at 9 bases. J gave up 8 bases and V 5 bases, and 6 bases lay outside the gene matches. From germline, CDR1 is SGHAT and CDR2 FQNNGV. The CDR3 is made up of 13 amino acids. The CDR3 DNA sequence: TGTGCCAGCAGCCCCCACGGACAGGGGGGCTACACCTTC. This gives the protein CASSPHGQGGYTF.

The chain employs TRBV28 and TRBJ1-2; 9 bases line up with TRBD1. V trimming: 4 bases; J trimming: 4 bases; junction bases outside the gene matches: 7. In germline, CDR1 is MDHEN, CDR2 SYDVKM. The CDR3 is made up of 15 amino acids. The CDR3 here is CASSSPGQGSYGYTF. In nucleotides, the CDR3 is TGTGCCAGCAGTTCGCCGGGACAGGGCAGCTATGGCTACACCTTC.

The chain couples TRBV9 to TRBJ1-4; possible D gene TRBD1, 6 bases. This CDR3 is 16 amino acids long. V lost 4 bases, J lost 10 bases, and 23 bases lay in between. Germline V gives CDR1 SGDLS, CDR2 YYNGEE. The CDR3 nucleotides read TGTGCCAGCAGCCCAGGGGTAGCAGGGAATCGGGCAAAACTGTTTTTT. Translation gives CASSPGVAGNRAKLFF. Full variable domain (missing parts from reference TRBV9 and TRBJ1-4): DSGVTQTPKHLITATGQRVTLRCSPRSGDLSVYWYQQSLDQGLQFLIQYYNGEERAKGNILERFSAQQFPDLHSELNLSSLELGDSALYFCASSPGVAGNRAKLFFGSGTQLSVL.

The CDR3 region is CASSGQGGWNTEAFF. In DNA form, the CDR3 reads TGTGCCAGCAGTGGACAGGGCGGCTGGAACACTGAAGCTTTCTTT. This rearrangement joins TRBV3-1 (or the pseudogene TRBV3-2) to TRBJ1-1; 8 bases match TRBD1. Looked up from germline, CDR1 is LGHDT and CDR2 is YNNKEL (reference sequence). The CDR3 length is 15 residues. Losses at the gene ends were 6 bases for V and 1 base for J; bases not matched to a gene: 7.

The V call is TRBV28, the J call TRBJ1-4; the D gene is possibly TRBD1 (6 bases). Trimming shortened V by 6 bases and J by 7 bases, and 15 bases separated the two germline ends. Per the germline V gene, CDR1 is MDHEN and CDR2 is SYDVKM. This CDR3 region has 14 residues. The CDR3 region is CASSMDREPEKLFF. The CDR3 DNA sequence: TGTGCCAGCAGCATGGACAGAGAGCCTGAAAAACTGTTTTTT. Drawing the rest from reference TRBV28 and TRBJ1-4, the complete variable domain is DVKVTQSSRYLVKRTGEKVFLECVQDMDHENMFWYRQDPGLGLRLIYFSYDVKMKEKGDIPEGYSVSREKKERFSLILESASTNQTSMYLCASSMDREPEKLFFGSGTQLSVL.

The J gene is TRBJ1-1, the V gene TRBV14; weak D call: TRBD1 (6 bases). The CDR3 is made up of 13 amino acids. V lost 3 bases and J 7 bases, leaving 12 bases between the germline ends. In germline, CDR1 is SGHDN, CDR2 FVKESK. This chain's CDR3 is CASSQGHPLEAFF. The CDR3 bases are TGTGCCAGCAGCCAGGGACACCCTCTTGAAGCTTTCTTT.

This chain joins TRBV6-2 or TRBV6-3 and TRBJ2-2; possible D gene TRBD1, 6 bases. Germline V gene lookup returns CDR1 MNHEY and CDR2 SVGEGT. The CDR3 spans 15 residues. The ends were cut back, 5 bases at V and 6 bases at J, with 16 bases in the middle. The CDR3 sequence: CASSTGPDSPGELFF. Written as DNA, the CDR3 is TGTGCCAGCAGTACAGGGCCAGACAGTCCCGGGGAGCTGTTTTTT.

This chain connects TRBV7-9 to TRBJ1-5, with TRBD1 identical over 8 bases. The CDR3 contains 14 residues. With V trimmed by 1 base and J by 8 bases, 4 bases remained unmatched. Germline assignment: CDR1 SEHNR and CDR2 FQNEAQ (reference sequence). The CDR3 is CASSLGSGQEPQHF. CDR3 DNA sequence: TGTGCCAGCAGCTTAGGTTCGGGACAGGAGCCCCAGCATTTT.

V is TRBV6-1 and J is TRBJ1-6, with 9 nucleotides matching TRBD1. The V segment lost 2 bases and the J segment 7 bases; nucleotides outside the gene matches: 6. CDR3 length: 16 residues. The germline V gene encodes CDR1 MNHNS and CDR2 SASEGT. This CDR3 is CASSETVQGANSPLHF. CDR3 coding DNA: TGTGCCAGCAGTGAAACAGTACAGGGGGCAAATTCACCCCTCCACTTT.

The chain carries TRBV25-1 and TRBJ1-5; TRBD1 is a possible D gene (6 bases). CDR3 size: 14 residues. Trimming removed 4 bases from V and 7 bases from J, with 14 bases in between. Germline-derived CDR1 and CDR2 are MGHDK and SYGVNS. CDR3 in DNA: TGTGCCAGCAGTGGGCAGGGGAGCCTACAGCCCCAGCATTTT. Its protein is CASSGQGSLQPQHF. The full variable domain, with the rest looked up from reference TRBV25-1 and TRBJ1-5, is EADIYQTPRYLVIGTGKKITLECSQTMGHDKMYWYQQDPGMELHLIHYSYGVNSTEKGDLSSESTVSRIRTEHFPLTLESARPSHTSQYLCASSGQGSLQPQHFGDGTRLSIL.

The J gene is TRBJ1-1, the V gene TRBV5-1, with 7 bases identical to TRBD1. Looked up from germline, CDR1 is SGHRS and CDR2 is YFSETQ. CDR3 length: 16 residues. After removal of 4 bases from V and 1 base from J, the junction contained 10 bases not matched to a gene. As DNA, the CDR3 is TGCGCCAGCAGCAGACAGGGCACTGGAAGGAACACTGAAGCTTTCTTT. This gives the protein CASSRQGTGRNTEAFF.